This TCR beta chain derives from a study of blood T cell repertoires in COVID-19. About the study: The origin of the acute and convalescent COVID-19 samples was the United States, Italy and Spain. T cells, B-cell-depleted T cells, or PBMCs supplied cDNA or gDNA.

As originally analysed: For nucleated cells, counts were estimated from reference gene primer amplification. The repertoire was sequenced with immunoSEQ multiplex PCR; TCRdb's copy has only in-frame clones and lacks some. V and J calls and clone size are given by that table; D and trimming were obtained from the DNA. The sample includes roughly 410,000 clones, about 89% of them seen just once. Enrolment of Seattle patients took place during active infection, and they were followed longitudinally. The CDR3 is 17 amino acids. What was sequenced was peripheral blood. The rearrangement links TRBV21-1 to TRBJ1-5. TRBV21-1 is a documented pseudogene. This receptor was obtained from a woman between 40 and 50 years old with COVID-19, enrolled during active disease. The CDR3 is CASSKKANGDSNQPQHF. The CDR3 DNA reads as TGTGCCAGCAGCAAAAAAGCCAACGGAGATAGCAATCAGCCCCAGCATTTT.